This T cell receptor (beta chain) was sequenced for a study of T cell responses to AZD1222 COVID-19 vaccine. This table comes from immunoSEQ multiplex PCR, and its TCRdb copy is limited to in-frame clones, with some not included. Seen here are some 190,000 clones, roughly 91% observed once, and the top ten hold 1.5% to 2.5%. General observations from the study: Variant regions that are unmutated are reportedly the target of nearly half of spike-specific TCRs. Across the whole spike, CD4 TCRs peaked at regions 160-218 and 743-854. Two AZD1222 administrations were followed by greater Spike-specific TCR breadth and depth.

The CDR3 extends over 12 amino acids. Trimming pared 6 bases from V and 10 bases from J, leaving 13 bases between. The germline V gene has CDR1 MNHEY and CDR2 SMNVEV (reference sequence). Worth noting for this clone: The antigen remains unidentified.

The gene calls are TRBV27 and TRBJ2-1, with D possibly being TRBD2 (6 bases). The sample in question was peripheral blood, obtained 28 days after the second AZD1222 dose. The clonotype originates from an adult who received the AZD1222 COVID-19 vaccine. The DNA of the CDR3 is TGTGCCAGCAGCCCGGGACTTACAGAGCAGTTCTTC. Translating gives CASSPGLTEQFF.